The 31 T cell receptor beta chains presented below share a single source sample, sequenced in a study of identical twins. TCRdb used MiXCR to reprocess the 5' RACE reads, holding one entry per CDR3 protein. The sample includes hundreds of thousands of distinct CDR3 sequences, around 7.5% seen only once; the top ten take 1.6%. The sample was also reused in another study, on yellow fever vaccine responses in identical twins.

The sample comprised PBMCs. The origin of the receptors is a woman aged 18-29 years in good health.

The V gene is TRBV7-2, the J gene TRBJ1-1, with D possibly TRBD1 on 5 matching bases. Germline lookup yields CDR1 SGHTA and CDR2 FQGNSA. The CDR3 loop spans 15 amino acids. The V and J ends lost 3 bases and 0 bases respectively, with 11 bases between them. CDR3 coding DNA: TGTGCCAGCAGCTTTGCCGACAGAATGAACACTGAAGCTTTCTTT. The encoded protein is CASSFADRMNTEAFF. The full variable domain, completed using reference TRBV7-2 and TRBJ1-1, is GAGVSQSPSNKVTEKGKDVELRCDPISGHTALYWYRQSLGQGLEFLIYFQGNSAPDKSGLPSDRFSAERTGGSVSTLTIQRTQQEDSAVYLCASSFADRMNTEAFFGQGTRLTVV.

This clonotype was counted only a few times. The V and J genes are TRBV10-3 and TRBJ1-1; the D gene is possibly TRBD1 (6 bases). The V and J ends lost 6 bases and 2 bases respectively, with 13 bases between them. The CDR3 loop spans 14 amino acids. Germline V gives CDR1 ENHRY, CDR2 SYGVKD. The CDR3, as DNA: TGTGCCATCAGCCCCGGGACACTCAACACTGAAGCTTTCTTT. This gives the protein CAISPGTLNTEAFF.

Ten or more counts support this clonotype. The chain carries TRBV12-3 or TRBV12-4 and TRBJ2-3, with 10 nucleotides matching TRBD2. The V and J ends lost 6 bases and 2 bases, in that order; junction bases with no gene match: 5. The length of the CDR3 is 15 residues. The CDR3 here is CASRLTSGDTDTQYF. CDR3 sequence (DNA): TGTGCCAGCAGACTTACTAGCGGGGACACAGATACGCAGTATTTT.

This clonotype was seen only a few times. The CDR3, as DNA: TGTGCCAGCAGCTTACCTGAGGATACACAGTACAATGAGCAGTTCTTC. Protein: CASSLPEDTQYNEQFF. This sequence joins TRBV7-2 and TRBJ2-1; D unresolved. Germline CDR1 is SGHTA and CDR2 is FQGNSA. The CDR3 loop spans 16 amino acids. The ends were cut back, 2 bases at V and 4 bases at J, with 15 bases in the middle.

This clonotype has a count of ten or more. The chain has TRBV12-3 or TRBV12-4 and TRBJ1-1; 7 positions agree with TRBD1. This CDR3 spans 15 amino acids. V lost 5 bases to trimming and J lost 5 bases; unmatched junction nucleotides: 11. CDR3 sequence reads: CASSPDRVYMTEAFF. For the CDR3, the DNA is TGTGCCAGCAGTCCAGACAGGGTGTATATGACTGAAGCTTTCTTT.

V and J are TRBV20-1 and TRBJ2-3; D uncertain. This CDR3 has 15 residues. Between the trimmed V and J ends, which lost 0 bases and 6 bases, there was a span of 16 bases. Germline CDR1 is DFQATT and CDR2 is SNEGSKA (reference sequence). The CDR3 loop reads CSARDGISEGDTQYF. The CDR3 DNA follows: TGCAGTGCTAGAGATGGGATCTCGGAAGGTGATACGCAGTATTTT.

This chain uses TRBV10-3 with TRBJ1-5, with 8 bases identical to TRBD1. CDR1 and CDR2 (germline): ENHRY, SYGVKD. The V segment lost 5 bases and the J segment 2 bases; nucleotides outside the gene matches: 5. CDR3 length equals 15 residues. In DNA, the CDR3 is TGTGCCATCAGTATGGACAGGGATGGCAATCAGCCCCAGCATTTT. Its translation: CAISMDRDGNQPQHF.

The chain links TRBV20-1 to TRBJ2-1; D might be TRBD1 or TRBD2, each matching 5 bases. Trimming shortened V by 3 bases and J by 9 bases, and 18 bases separated the two germline ends. The CDR3 has 14 residues. CDR1 and CDR2 (germline): DFQATT, SNEGSKA (reference sequence). The CDR3 DNA is TGCAGTGCTAGTCCCGATCGGGGCGTAATTGAGCAGTTCTTC. It codes for CSASPDRGVIEQFF.

The genes are TRBV9 and TRBJ2-3; 9 positions match TRBD1. V lost 4 bases to trimming and J lost 6 bases; unmatched junction nucleotides: 12. The length of the CDR3 is 16 residues. Germline loops: CDR1 SGDLS, CDR2 YYNGEE. CDR3 nucleotide sequence: TGTGCCAGCAGCTCCACCGGGACAGGGTCTTCGGATACGCAGTATTTT. This gives the protein CASSSTGTGSSDTQYF.

This chain connects TRBV10-2 to TRBJ2-3; a possible D gene is TRBD2 (6 bases). Germline lookup yields CDR1 WSHSY and CDR2 SAAADI. V was pared by 2 bases and J by 2 bases, with 14 bases between. The CDR3 totals 16 residues. The CDR3 DNA reads as TGCGCCAGCAGTGAGGAATCGGGGGACCCCACAGATACGCAGTATTTT. It is translated as CASSEESGDPTDTQYF.

This clonotype showed up many times. V and J are TRBV7-2 and TRBJ2-3; D possibly corresponds to TRBD1 (5 bases). Between the trimmed V and J ends, which lost 5 bases and 4 bases, there was a span of 19 bases. Germline V CDR1 and CDR2: SGHTA, FQGNSA. The CDR3 loop spans 16 amino acids. CDR3 DNA: TGTGCCAGCAGCAAAAAGGGGCCCGGAGCACCAGATACGCAGTATTTT. Translation: CASSKKGPGAPDTQYF.

This clonotype was detected many times. This rearrangement joins TRBV28 to TRBJ2-5; 15 nucleotides agree with TRBD2. The CDR3 runs to 15 residues. The trim removed 4 bases at V and 13 bases at J, leaving 10 bases unmatched. The germline gives CDR1 MDHEN, CDR2 SYDVKM. CDR3 in amino acids: CASSSPGLAGGPGYF. The CDR3 DNA reads TGTGCCAGCAGTTCTCCGGGACTAGCGGGAGGACCTGGGTACTTC.

This rearrangement joins TRBV27 to TRBJ2-6; no definite D call. In germline, CDR1 is MNHEY, CDR2 SMNVEV (reference sequence). The V end was cut by 5 bases, the J end by 4 bases, with 12 bases between. This CDR3 comprises 15 residues. CDR3 nucleotide sequence: TGTGCCAGCAGTGCCCGCCAGACGGGGGCCAACGTCCTGACTTTC. It codes for CASSARQTGANVLTF. The full variable domain, its missing parts supplied by reference TRBV27 and TRBJ2-6, is EAQVTQNPRYLITVTGKKLTVTCSQNMNHEYMSWYRQDPGLGLRQIYYSMNVEVTDKGDVPEGYKVSRKEKRNFPLILESPSPNQTSLYFCASSARQTGANVLTFGAGSRLTVL.

The chain uses TRBV7-9 and TRBJ2-1; D remains unclear. The germline V gene encodes CDR1 SEHNR and CDR2 FQNEAQ (reference sequence). The CDR3 sequence is 15 residues long. V was shortened by 1 base and J by 2 bases, with 9 bases between the two germline ends. CDR3 region: CASSLETDPYNEQFF. CDR3 bases: TGTGCCAGCAGCTTAGAGACGGACCCCTACAATGAGCAGTTCTTC.

A few counts support this clonotype. The chain joins TRBV6-1 to TRBJ1-2; possible D gene TRBD1, 6 bases. Germline CDR1 MNHNS, CDR2 SASEGT. The CDR3 loop spans 13 amino acids. The V end lost 6 bases, the J end lost 5 bases, and 13 bases lay between the germline ends. CDR3 region: CASSGQPRYGYTF. As DNA, the CDR3 is TGTGCCAGCAGCGGACAGCCACGATATGGCTACACCTTC.

This clonotype occurred a few times. The V gene is TRBV7-8, the J gene TRBJ2-2, with TRBD2 matching over 13 bases. This CDR3 has 16 residues. Germline-derived CDR1 and CDR2 are SGHVS and FQNEAQ. V trimming: 5 bases; J trimming: 6 bases; junction bases outside the gene matches: 6. CDR3 bases: TGTGCCAGCAGCCCGAGGACTAGCGGGAGCGCCGGGGAGCTGTTTTTT. Residues: CASSPRTSGSAGELFF. Based on the CDR3 plus reference TRBV7-8 and TRBJ2-2, the full variable domain is GAGVSQSPRYKVAKRGQDVALRCDPISGHVSLFWYQQALGQGPEFLTYFQNEAQLDKSGLPSDRFFAERPEGSVSTLKIQRTQQEDSAVYLCASSPRTSGSAGELFFGEGSRLTVL.

This clonotype was found many times. The rearrangement joins TRBV9 to TRBJ2-4; a weak D match, TRBD1 (6 bases). The CDR3 runs to 16 residues. Germline V gives CDR1 SGDLS, CDR2 YYNGEE. V lost 0 bases to trimming and J lost 0 bases, with 10 bases between them. The CDR3 nucleotides read TGTGCCAGCAGCGTAGGCGGACAGCTAGCCAAAAACATTCAGTACTTC. It codes for CASSVGGQLAKNIQYF.

This sequence joins TRBV29-1 and TRBJ1-2, with D tentatively TRBD1 (6 bases). The CDR3 is made up of 15 amino acids. V was trimmed by 2 bases and J by 5 bases, leaving 18 bases between them. CDR1 SQVTM and CDR2 ANQGSEA come from the germline V gene. The CDR3 DNA reads as TGCAGCGTTGAATCGACCGGACAGCCTTATTATGGCTACACCTTC. Amino acids: CSVESTGQPYYGYTF.

This clonotype was counted between two and nine times. V usage is TRBV11-2 and J usage is TRBJ1-1; unclear D gene. V was shortened by 0 bases and J by 0 bases, with 11 bases between the two germline ends. Germline lookup yields CDR1 SGHAT and CDR2 FQNNGV. The CDR3 length is 16 residues. The CDR3 DNA reads TGTGCCAGCAGCTTAGAGTACGGATCTTTGAACACTGAAGCTTTCTTT. Amino acids: CASSLEYGSLNTEAFF.

The V call is TRBV2, the J call TRBJ2-2, with no clear D. This CDR3 is 12 amino acids long. The V gene's germline CDR1 is SNHLY and CDR2 FYNNEI. V was clipped by 0 bases and J by 8 bases, with 4 bases between them. CDR3 sequence: CASSEALGELFF. The CDR3, as DNA: TGTGCCAGCAGTGAAGCGCTTGGGGAGCTGTTTTTT.

This clonotype has at least ten counts. The V call is TRBV11-2, the J call TRBJ1-2; the D is unclear. There are 13 residues in the CDR3. V shed 0 bases and J shed 1 base, with 3 bases lying between them. The V gene's germline CDR1 is SGHAT and CDR2 FQNNGV. CDR3 sequence reads: CASSLEFNYGYTF. CDR3 bases: TGTGCCAGCAGCTTAGAATTTAACTATGGCTACACCTTC.

This clonotype has a count of ten or more. CDR3 sequence: CSVLALEDPQETQYF. The DNA for the CDR3 is TGCAGCGTCCTTGCTCTGGAAGACCCGCAAGAGACCCAGTACTTC. The chain combines TRBV29-1 with TRBJ2-5; no firm D call. The CDR3 runs to 15 residues. Germline V CDR1 and CDR2: SQVTM, ANQGSEA. The V gene lost 6 bases and the J gene lost 2 bases, with 19 bases spanning the gap.

The genes are TRBV28 and TRBJ1-5; D is possibly TRBD1 (6 bases). The V end lost 6 bases, the J end lost 7 bases, and 10 bases lay between the germline ends. Germline V gene data show CDR1 as MDHEN and CDR2 as SYDVKM. The CDR3 extends over 12 amino acids. The CDR3 DNA sequence: TGTGCCAGCAGACAGGGATGGCAGCCCCAGCATTTT. This codes for CASRQGWQPQHF.

This clonotype was counted at least ten times. The genes are TRBV5-1 and TRBJ2-5; tentative D call: TRBD1 (5 bases). The CDR3 is 14 residues long. V dropped 4 bases and J dropped 1 base, with 11 bases sitting between them. Looked up from germline, CDR1 is SGHRS and CDR2 is YFSETQ. CDR3 residues: CASSQLGPQETQYF. The CDR3 region has the DNA TGCGCCAGCAGCCAGCTGGGGCCCCAAGAGACCCAGTACTTC.

This clonotype was picked up many times. The gene calls are TRBV2 and TRBJ2-5, with 7 bases matching TRBD2. Germline V gene data show CDR1 as SNHLY and CDR2 as FYNNEI. The CDR3 spans 13 residues. V dropped 8 bases and J dropped 5; count of bases not matched to a gene: 8. CDR3 nucleotides: TGTGCCAGCTTGGCGGGAGTGAGCGAGACCCAGTACTTC. Amino acid sequence: CASLAGVSETQYF.

This clonotype occurred a few times. J is TRBJ2-5 and V is TRBV5-1; either TRBD1 or TRBD2 may supply D (5 bases each). The germline V and J ends were trimmed by 5 bases and 5 bases, with 13 bases remaining between them. Looked up from germline, CDR1 is SGHRS and CDR2 is YFSETQ. The CDR3 is 13 amino acids. As DNA, the CDR3 is TGCGCCAGCAGTAGGGACCCCATTGAGACCCAGTACTTC. Translation gives CASSRDPIETQYF. The full variable domain, in which reference TRBV5-1 and TRBJ2-5 provide the parts outside the CDR3, is KAGVTQTPRYLIKTRGQQVTLSCSPISGHRSVSWYQQTPGQGLQFLFEYFSETQRNKGNFPGRFSGRQFSNSRSEMNVSTLELGDSALYLCASSRDPIETQYFGPGTRLLVL.

The chain recombines TRBV5-6 with TRBJ2-7; 12 bases line up with TRBD2. This CDR3 region has 17 residues. Germline CDR1 is SGHDT and CDR2 is YYEEEE. Trimming cost V 2 bases and J 2 bases; bases outside gene matches: 8. In nucleotides, the CDR3 is TGTGCCAGCAGCTTCTTACTAGCGGGGGGCCAGACCTACGAGCAGTACGTC. Translation gives CASSFLLAGGQTYEQYV.

The genes are TRBV21-1 and TRBJ1-2; TRBD1, as called in the table, went unchecked against the DNA. TRBV21-1 represents a pseudogene. There are 17 residues in the CDR3. As DNA, the CDR3 is TGTGCCAGCAGCATGGGACCGGGACAGGAGGGGAACTATGGCTACACCTTC. Its translation is CASSMGPGQEGNYGYTF.

Ten or more counts support this clonotype. This chain links TRBV28 with TRBJ2-7, with D tentatively TRBD1 (5 bases). The CDR3 has 14 residues. The ends were cut back, 6 bases at V and 1 base at J, with 13 bases in the middle. Germline assignment: CDR1 MDHEN and CDR2 SYDVKM. As DNA, the CDR3 is TGTGCCAGCAGCCGAAACGGACAATCCTACGAGCAGTACGTC. Amino acid sequence: CASSRNGQSYEQYV.

The genes are TRBV20-1 and TRBJ2-1; D perhaps matches TRBD2 (5 bases). Germline CDR1 is DFQATT and CDR2 is SNEGSKA (reference sequence). This CDR3 spans 15 amino acids. Trimming pared 1 base from V and 6 bases from J, leaving 16 bases between. The CDR3 DNA follows: TGCAGTGCTAGAGGGCCCTGGCTAGGGAGCAATGAGCAGTTCTTC. It translates to CSARGPWLGSNEQFF.

V and J are TRBV11-2 and TRBJ2-3, with D possibly matching TRBD2 (7 bases). Germline V gives CDR1 SGHAT, CDR2 FQNNGV. Trimming stripped 3 bases from V and 0 bases from J, with 16 bases between. CDR3 size: 17 residues. CDR3 sequence: CASSLHGGLASTDTQYF. The DNA for the CDR3 is TGTGCCAGCAGCTTGCACGGGGGGCTCGCCAGCACAGATACGCAGTATTTT.